This T cell receptor beta chain originates from a study of cytomegalovirus exposure and HLA in healthy donors. About the research overall: The 120 validation repertoires were produced on the same platform as the approximately 670 repertoires of the first cohort. This was reported in a later analysis.

For this clone: What it recognizes is unknown.

Trimming took off 5 bases at V and 3 bases at J, with 14 bases between the two ends. Per germline, CDR1 MNHEY and CDR2 SMNVEV (reference sequence). The CDR3 consists of 14 residues. Separation from the approximately 690-subject first cohort characterized the approximately 130-subject validation cohort, to which the donors belonged. The data were produced by immunoSEQ multiplex PCR, yet TCRdb's version contains in-frame clones alone and is incomplete. The sample shows 150,000 to 200,000 clones, around 85% of them seen only once. Points from the study as a whole: The dataset shows that most TCR sequences were rare, while some public TCRs occurred in many donors.

The origin of this receptor is a man aged 18 to 30 in good health and CMV-seropositive. The sequenced material came from PBMCs. The V and J genes are TRBV27 and TRBJ2-7; a possible D gene is TRBD1 (5 bases). DNA of the CDR3: TGTGCCAGCAGTCCGATACGAGACAGCTACGAGCAGTACTTC. As protein: CASSPIRDSYEQYF.